The entry that follows covers one T cell receptor (beta chain) sequence. V gave up 0 bases and J gave up 8 bases, with 12 bases separating them. This CDR3 is 14 amino acids long. Germline V CDR1 and CDR2: SGHRS, YFSETQ. Synthetic templates analogous to TCR were spiked into all PCRs individually. Profiling relied on immunoSEQ multiplex PCR, and the TCRdb table lists in-frame clones only, not all of them. Of some 29,000 clones in the sample, approximately 87% were seen once. The entry originates in a study of PD-L1 blockade in urothelial cancer. Study-level information: Blood underwent analysis 3 weeks (second dose) and 6 weeks after treatment began.

This TCR was sampled from a man aged 50 to 60 with urothelial cancer. This rearrangement joins TRBV5-1 to TRBJ2-4; D may be TRBD1 (8 bases). Here the sequenced sample was PBMCs, taken around atezolizumab (anti-PD-L1) treatment. The CDR3 protein is CASSLDRGGDIQYF. The CDR3 DNA is TGCGCCAGCAGCTTGGACAGGGGGGGGGACATTCAGTACTTC.